Described below is a single TCR beta chain sequence and its context. Its antigen is still unknown. Base quality data are lacking; no much larger clone is found one base away. The data were taken from a study of cytotoxic CD8 clonotypes in ibrutinib-treated CLL (TCRdb year 2021). With regard to the full study: The cohort had ten to twelve relapsed/refractory and some 15 treatment-naive patients; 17 to 18 were IGHV unmutated. Cryopreserved peripheral blood mononuclear cells were obtained before treatment, at response, and at either sustained remission or disease progression. Longitudinal samples were available for about 30% of the roughly 86 trial participants. Patients were still on ibrutinib when every remission and progressive disease sample was collected. Partial responses were observed in about 25 patients and complete responses in 2; after a median follow-up of roughly 62 months, remission was maintained in 14 patients and progression was observed in approximately twelve. An average of around 250,000 productive templates and roughly 94,000 productive rearrangements was obtained per sample. Samples at response were collected after a median of approximately twelve months of treatment, with a range of about 6 to 36 months.

Study-wide conclusions, independent of this receptor: Clonality rose at ibrutinib response, remained stable during sustained remission, and dropped back toward baseline at progression. Public clonotypes were rare and either shrank or stayed stable during treatment, and the rise in clonality at ibrutinib response reflected expansion of private clonotypes. Baseline clonality was found to be higher than that of age-matched healthy donors and was strongly correlated with circulating CD8+ T-cell counts. Sampling times were not matched between sustained-remission and progressing patients, and lymph node repertoires were not studied.

A MiSeq instrument was used for deep resolution sequencing, which targeted depths ranging from 1 in 1 million up to 1 in 200,000 T cells, with coverage averaging 10x for each clonotype. The immunoSEQ hsTCRB Kit was used to generate the TCR beta libraries. The paper's data handling went like this. ImmunoSEQ Data Assistant and ImmunoSEQ Analyzer were used for data analysis, and V, D and J genes were assigned according to IMGT definitions. Clonality was computed as one minus normalized Shannon entropy of productive rearrangement frequencies, ranging from 0 to 1. Only overrepresented clonotypes making up at least 0.05% of the repertoire of each patient were included in the public clonotype analysis. Repertoires from some 13 age-matched healthy donors in immuneACCESS were used as clonality controls. Here the immuneACCESS table is served through TCRdb, limited to in-frame sequences with V and J called. Missing clones are a known gap in these copies; in checked studies unresolved V genes cover under half, and the rest lacks a known reason. The D gene and trimming were derived from the DNA, and the V and J assignments and clone size from that table. A total of about 300,000 clones appear in this sample, about 72% of them only once. Together, the top ten hold roughly 5% of the sample.

The label giving this sample's time point can be read as: progressive disease on ibrutinib. For TCR beta library preparation, around 1.8 micrograms of genomic DNA were extracted from the cryopreserved PBMCs. Longitudinal blood samples from CLL patients on ibrutinib monotherapy were analyzed using high-throughput TCR beta sequencing. The patients took part in an open-label, single-center phase 2 trial of ibrutinib monotherapy. Based on the germline V gene, the CDR1 and CDR2 sequences are LGHNA and YNFKEQ. Relative to germline, V is missing 2 bases and J is missing 4 bases, with 12 bases of the junction outside any gene match. The CDR3 has 17 amino acids, counting the end cysteine and phenylalanine. The sequence is cut down to CDR3 DNA, 51 bases in frame from base 1.

This clonotype was sampled from a human donor with chronic lymphocytic leukemia. The starting material was PBMCs, obtained at disease progression, from a patient treated with ibrutinib. The chain links TRBV4-2 with TRBJ2-7; 9 central nucleotides agree with TRBD2. The CDR3: CASSQPRGRGSDYEQYF. The nucleotide sequence reads TGTGCCAGCAGCCAACCCCGCGGGAGGGGATCCGATTACGAGCAGTACTTC.